Listed here are 10 T cell receptor beta chains from one sample, sequenced in a study of T cell responses to AZD1222 COVID-19 vaccine. Here immunoSEQ multiplex PCR was the method, and the copy in TCRdb shows in-frame clones only, minus some. The sample contains more than 85,000 clones, over 80% of which appear only once. The sample here was peripheral blood, taken on day 0 of AZD1222 vaccination. These receptors originate from an adult in good health.

J is TRBJ2-7 and V is TRBV15, with 7 bases matching TRBD1. The V segment lost 0 bases and the J segment 5 bases; nucleotides outside the gene matches: 7. The CDR3 has 15 amino acids. In germline, CDR1 is LNHNV, CDR2 YYDKDF (reference sequence). DNA for the CDR3: TGTGCCACCAGCAGAGATCGTGACAGGGTCCACGAGCAGTACTTC. Its protein product is CATSRDRDRVHEQYF.

V and J are TRBV6-5 and TRBJ1-5; D is uncertain. V was clipped by 10 bases and J by 2 bases, with 18 bases between them. This CDR3 comprises 15 residues. Germline CDR1 reads MNHEY; CDR2 reads SVGAGI. DNA of the CDR3: TGTGCCACACTCCCGCACGGGTCGGGCAATCAGCCCCAGCATTTT. Its translation is CATLPHGSGNQPQHF.

This clone was observed a single time. The CDR3 sequence: CASSYTRTGGAIGYTF. CDR3 coding DNA: TGTGCCAGCAGTTACACCAGGACAGGGGGCGCGATCGGCTACACCTTC. The chain is built from TRBV6-5 and TRBJ1-2, with TRBD1 matching 11 bases. Germline assignment: CDR1 MNHEY and CDR2 SVGAGI. The CDR3 spans 16 residues. J gave up 8 bases and V 2 bases, and 10 bases lay outside the gene matches.

The rearrangement uses TRBV20-1 and TRBJ2-3; the match to TRBD2 covers 10 bases. Trimming took 3 bases from V and 2 from J; bases not matched to a gene: 5. This CDR3 is built from 15 residues. Germline loops: CDR1 DFQATT, CDR2 SNEGSKA (reference sequence). Written as DNA, the CDR3 is TGCAGTGCTAGTTGGACTAGCGGCCTCACAGATACGCAGTATTTT. Translated, it gives CSASWTSGLTDTQYF.

This clone has more than one count but fewer than ten. This chain connects TRBV5-6 to TRBJ2-3; TRBD2 agrees at 14 bases. V was clipped by 4 bases and J by 8 bases; unmatched bases: 15. The germline V gene encodes CDR1 SGHDT and CDR2 YYEEEE. This CDR3 region has 18 residues. CDR3 sequence reads: CASSRLAGGQPSLGTQYF. CDR3 DNA: TGTGCCAGCAGCCGACTAGCGGGAGGGCAACCAAGCTTGGGTACGCAGTATTTT. The full variable domain, its missing parts supplied by reference TRBV5-6 and TRBJ2-3, is DAGVTQSPTHLIKTRGQQVTLRCSPKSGHDTVSWYQQALGQGPQFIFQYYEEEERQRGNFPDRFSGHQFPNYSSELNVNALLLGDSALYLCASSRLAGGQPSLGTQYFGPGTRLTVL.

This rearrangement joins TRBV10-2 to TRBJ1-5; possible D gene TRBD1, 5 bases. This CDR3 region has 14 residues. CDR1 is WSHSY and CDR2 is SAAADI in the germline V gene. V was cut by 5 bases and J by 1 base, with 9 bases left in between. CDR3 bases: TGCGCCAGCAGTCTAGACAGCAGCAATCAGCCCCAGCATTTT. Translated, it gives CASSLDSSNQPQHF.

The chain is built from TRBV9 and TRBJ2-1; D gene uncertain. V shed 4 bases and J shed 9 bases, with 11 bases lying between them. The CDR3 sequence is 12 residues long. Germline V lookup: CDR1 SGDLS, CDR2 YYNGEE. The CDR3 spells CASSPIGGEQFF. In DNA, the CDR3 is TGTGCCAGCAGCCCAATTGGTGGTGAGCAGTTCTTC.

There are a few counts of this clone. The chain links TRBV5-4 to TRBJ1-2; 10 nucleotides line up with TRBD1. The ends lost 0 bases at V and 4 bases at J; junction bases unmatched: 9. Germline CDR1 reads SGHNT; CDR2 reads YYREEE (reference sequence). CDR3 length equals 17 residues. CDR3 DNA sequence: TGTGCCAGCAGCTTGGGGGACAGGGGAGGGCCAATCTATGGCTACACCTTC. Amino acid sequence: CASSLGDRGGPIYGYTF.

The chain couples TRBV18 to TRBJ1-3, with D hard to call. CDR3 size: 13 residues. Germline CDR1 reads KGHSH; CDR2 reads LQKENI. Trimming stripped 2 bases from V and 2 bases from J, with 4 bases between. In DNA, the CDR3 is TGTGCCAGCTCACCAGGGCCTGGAAACACCATATATTTT. Translating it yields CASSPGPGNTIYF.

This sequence joins TRBV19 and TRBJ2-7; D not certain. The CDR3 totals 12 residues. Germline values: CDR1 LNHDA, CDR2 SQIVND (reference sequence). The V and J ends lost 4 bases and 7 bases respectively, with 11 bases between them. The CDR3 region is CASSRHPFEQYF. The CDR3, as DNA: TGTGCCAGTAGTAGGCACCCGTTTGAGCAGTACTTC.